This T cell receptor beta chain was identified during a study of patients and donors after allogeneic stem cell transplantation. This clonotype was found a few times. Compared with germline, one end of the junction differs, possibly owing to a read error. The CDR3 extends over 10 amino acids. Germline assignment: CDR1 SGHDT and CDR2 YYEEEE. TCRdb re-derived calls from the RT-PCR reads in MiXCR, one entry per CDR3 protein. Of about 230,000 distinct CDR3 sequences listed, roughly an eighth are singletons. This TCR derives from a human donor who was either an allogeneic HSCT recipient or a stem cell or donor lymphocyte infusion donor (not recorded which). It is not recorded whose cells these are; they may come from a transplant donor. The source material was blood, either unsorted or a sorted T cell fraction (not recorded which). This chain links TRBV5-6 with TRBJ1-2, with D maybe TRBD1 (5 bases). The CDR3 is CWQGTYGYTF. For the CDR3, the DNA is TGCTGGCAGGGTACCTATGGCTACACCTTC.